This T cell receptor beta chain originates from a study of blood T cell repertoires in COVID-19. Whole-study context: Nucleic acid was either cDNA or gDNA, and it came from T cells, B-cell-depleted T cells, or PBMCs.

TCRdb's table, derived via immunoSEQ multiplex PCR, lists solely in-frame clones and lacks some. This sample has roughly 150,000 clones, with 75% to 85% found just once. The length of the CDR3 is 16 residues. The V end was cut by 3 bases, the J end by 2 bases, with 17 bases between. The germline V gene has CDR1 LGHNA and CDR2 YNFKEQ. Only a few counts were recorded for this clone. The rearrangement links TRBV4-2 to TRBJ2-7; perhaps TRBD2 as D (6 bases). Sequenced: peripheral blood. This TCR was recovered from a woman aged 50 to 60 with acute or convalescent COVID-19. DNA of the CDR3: TGTGCCAGCAGCCAGAGCCTGTCGGGGGAGACCTACGAGCAGTACTTC. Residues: CASSQSLSGETYEQYF.